The next 8 T cell receptor beta chains were all read from a single sample in a study of shared clonotypes between healthy human individuals. Clones were read by immunoSEQ multiplex PCR, and TCRdb kept only the in-frame ones, dropping some. The sample lists 2 million to 2.5 million clones; 93% were seen once. Sequenced input: naive CD4+ T cells from PBMCs. As to subset: CD45RA+ positively selected. These receptors came from a man aged 18 to 29 in good health. Some clones in this sample may be carry-over from other donors' samples.

With respect to this clone: Distinct nucleotide sequences in the sample also encode this CDR3. The J gene is TRBJ2-3, the V gene TRBV11-2; TRBD2 might be the D (6 bases). Germline V CDR1 and CDR2: SGHAT, FQNNGV. The germline V and J ends were trimmed by 1 base and 4 bases, with 9 bases remaining between them. The CDR3 sequence is 14 residues long. CDR3: CASSLVLAADTQYF. Written as DNA, the CDR3 is TGTGCCAGCAGCTTAGTTTTAGCGGCAGATACGCAGTATTTT.

The chain combines TRBV19 with TRBJ2-2; D not certain. The CDR3 runs 17 residues. Germline assignment: CDR1 LNHDA and CDR2 SQIVND (reference sequence). Trimming cost V 6 bases and J 0 bases, with 17 bases left between them. The CDR3 bases are TGTGCCAGTAGCACAAACAGCGCACCCCCGAACACCGGGGAGCTGTTTTTT. Encoded protein: CASSTNSAPPNTGELFF.

The rearrangement links TRBV11-3 to TRBJ2-5; 8 bases map to TRBD1. The J call may be wrong; the DNA end is better matched by TRBJ2-7. The CDR3 covers 13 residues. The germline CDR1 and CDR2 sequences are SGHNT and YENEEA. The CDR3 here is CASSSQGAGEQYF. The CDR3 bases are TGTGCCAGCAGCTCTCAGGGGGCGGGCGAGCAGTACTTC.

J is TRBJ1-2 and V is TRBV5-4, with 9 bases aligning to TRBD1. This CDR3 is 12 amino acids long. Losses at the gene ends were 5 bases for V and 8 bases for J; bases not matched to a gene: 4. In germline, CDR1 is SGHNT, CDR2 YYREEE (reference sequence). This CDR3 reads CASSRQGEGYTF. CDR3 nucleotide sequence: TGTGCCAGCAGTAGACAGGGGGAAGGCTACACCTTC.

J is TRBJ2-7 and V is TRBV7-2; D remains ambiguous. The CDR3 extends over 11 amino acids. Trimming pared 5 bases from V and 7 bases from J, leaving 9 bases between. Germline values: CDR1 SGHTA, CDR2 FQGNSA. The CDR3 nucleotides are TGTGCCAGCAGCCCCGCTCGGGAGCAGTACTTC. This sequence encodes CASSPAREQYF. The full variable domain, its missing parts supplied by reference TRBV7-2 and TRBJ2-7, is GAGVSQSPSNKVTEKGKDVELRCDPISGHTALYWYRQSLGQGLEFLIYFQGNSAPDKSGLPSDRFSAERTGGSVSTLTIQRTQQEDSAVYLCASSPAREQYFGPGTRLTVT.

This clone was counted between two and nine times. This rearrangement joins TRBV7-3 to TRBJ2-1, with 9 bases matching TRBD2. With V trimmed by 1 base and J by 3 bases, 4 bases remained unmatched. CDR1 is SGHTA and CDR2 is FQGTGA in the germline V gene. The CDR3 has 16 residues. The CDR3 DNA is TGTGCCAGCAGCTTAATAGGGACTAGCAGCTACAATGAGCAGTTCTTC. Translation gives CASSLIGTSSYNEQFF.

This rearrangement joins TRBV2 to TRBJ2-7; D is undetermined. Germline loops: CDR1 SNHLY, CDR2 FYNNEI. The CDR3 totals 11 residues. Trimming stripped 6 bases from V and 5 bases from J, with 8 bases between. CDR3 nucleotides: TGTGCCAGCAGGGGCCCTCACGAGCAGTACTTC. This gives the protein CASRGPHEQYF.

The V gene is TRBV28, the J gene TRBJ1-3; D gene uncertain. CDR1 MDHEN and CDR2 SYDVKM come from the germline V gene. The CDR3 contains 15 residues. Trimming cost V 0 bases and J 0 bases, with 6 bases left between them. The CDR3 loop is CASSLWGSSGNTIYF. The CDR3 DNA reads TGTGCCAGCAGTTTATGGGGGAGCTCTGGAAACACCATATATTTT.